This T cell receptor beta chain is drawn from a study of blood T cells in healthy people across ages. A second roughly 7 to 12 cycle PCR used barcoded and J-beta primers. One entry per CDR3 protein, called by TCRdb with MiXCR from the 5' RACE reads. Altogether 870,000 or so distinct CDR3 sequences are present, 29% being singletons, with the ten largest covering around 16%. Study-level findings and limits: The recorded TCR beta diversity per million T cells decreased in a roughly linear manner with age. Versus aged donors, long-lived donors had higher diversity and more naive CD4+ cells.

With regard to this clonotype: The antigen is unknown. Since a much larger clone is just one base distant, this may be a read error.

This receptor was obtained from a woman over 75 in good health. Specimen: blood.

CDR3 loop: CASLGVNLDGYNSPRHF. CDR3 DNA sequence: TGTGCCAGCCTAGGGGTCAATTTAGACGGATATAATTCACCCCGCCACTTT. The chain couples TRBV25-1 to TRBJ1-6; maybe TRBD1 (5 bases). From germline, CDR1 is MGHDK and CDR2 SYGVNS. This CDR3 comprises 17 residues. Full variable domain (outside the CDR3, taken from reference TRBV25-1 and TRBJ1-6): EADIYQTPRYLVIGTGKKITLECSQTMGHDKMYWYQQDPGMELHLIHYSYGVNSTEKGDLSSESTVSRIRTEHFPLTLESARPSHTSQYLCASLGVNLDGYNSPRHFGNGTRLTVT.